This entry features one TCR beta chain sequence. Its antigen is currently unknown. Profiling relied on immunoSEQ multiplex PCR, and the TCRdb table lists in-frame clones only, not all of them. The table lists roughly 120,000 clones, less than 90% of them singletons. This specimen belongs to a study of T cell responses to AZD1222 COVID-19 vaccine. Findings and caveats of the study: Receipt of two AZD1222 doses was followed by a rise in Spike-specific TCR breadth and depth.

Germline CDR1 SGHTA, CDR2 FQGNSA. V gave up 5 bases and J gave up 2 bases, with 22 bases separating them. This CDR3 is built from 18 residues. The sample consisted of peripheral blood, taken on day 0 of AZD1222 vaccination. The receptor was isolated from an adult in good health. This chain joins TRBV7-2 and TRBJ2-1; D remains ambiguous. The chain's CDR3 is CASSPYALGGPTYNEQFF. DNA of the CDR3: TGTGCCAGCAGCCCTTATGCGCTGGGCGGACCGACCTACAATGAGCAGTTCTTC. The full variable domain, with the rest looked up from reference TRBV7-2 and TRBJ2-1, is GAGVSQSPSNKVTEKGKDVELRCDPISGHTALYWYRQSLGQGLEFLIYFQGNSAPDKSGLPSDRFSAERTGGSVSTLTIQRTQQEDSAVYLCASSPYALGGPTYNEQFFGPGTRLTVL.